This T cell receptor beta chain was captured in a study of blood T cell repertoires in COVID-19. At the level of the study: COVID-19 samples from acute and convalescent phases originated in the United States, Italy and Spain. Sources were T cells, B-cell-depleted T cells, or PBMCs; the material itself was cDNA or gDNA.

Participants' reported clinical history set cohort assignment. Cohort 3 donors counted as recovered after two negative PCRs, clearance, or resolved symptoms. This clone was observed a handful of times. The method was immunoSEQ multiplex PCR; TCRdb's version includes in-frame clones alone and lacks a portion of them. Found here are hundreds of thousands of clones, about 91% of them singletons; the top ten hold around 8.9%. CDR1 and CDR2 from the germline V gene are ENHRY and SYGVKD. Unmatched junction bases numbered 6, after V lost 8 bases and J lost 7 bases. This CDR3 has 12 residues. The source of this sequence is a woman aged 18-29 years who had recovered from COVID-19. Sequences were obtained from PBMCs or T cells enriched from blood (not recorded which). V and J are TRBV10-3 and TRBJ1-1; 8 nucleotides line up with TRBD1. CDR3 amino acids: CAIGGTGVEAFF. The CDR3 nucleotides are TGTGCCATCGGAGGGACAGGAGTTGAAGCTTTCTTT.